A single sample is the source of the 19 T cell receptor beta chains below, sequenced in a study of T cells expressing NK-cell markers (dated by TCRdb to about 2020). Preparation of the library involved 5' RACE. Sequenced on an Illumina HiSeq 2000. TCRdb reprocessed the reads and assigns one entry to each CDR3 protein sequence, leaving out DNA. The table of this sample itemizes hundreds of thousands of distinct CDR3 sequences. Roughly 4.2% of the sample is in the top ten clones. What was sequenced was blood T cells: a sorted CD56 or NKG2C T cell subset, CD4+ or CD8+ T cells, or bulk PBMC T cells (not recorded which). Receptors were obtained from a woman between 18 and 69 years old in good health.

The chain couples TRBV5-1 to TRBJ2-5; TCRdb picks TRBD1, but there is no DNA to check that call. The CDR3 runs 15 residues. Germline V gives CDR1 SGHRS, CDR2 YFSETQ. The CDR3 is CASSFSSSGGETQYF.

The chain carries TRBV6-6 and TRBJ1-5; TCRdb gives TRBD1 as the D gene, but with no DNA this cannot be confirmed. Per the germline V gene, CDR1 is MNHNY and CDR2 is SVGAGI (reference sequence). This CDR3 contains 13 residues. CDR3 amino acids: CAIMGGRNQPQHF.

J is TRBJ1-5 and V is TRBV24-1; TCRdb's D call of TRBD1 is untestable without DNA. There are 15 residues in the CDR3. Germline V gene sequence: CDR1 KGHDR, CDR2 SFDVKD. CDR3 amino acids: CATSDPRRGNQPQHF.

This sequence joins TRBV10-3 and TRBJ2-4; without DNA, the TCRdb call of TRBD2 cannot be checked. CDR3 length equals 13 residues. Germline V gene lookup returns CDR1 ENHRY and CDR2 SYGVKD. The CDR3 sequence is CAIRGVGKNIQYF.

The chain couples TRBV14 to TRBJ2-2. Germline loops: CDR1 SGHDN, CDR2 FVKESK. The CDR3 spans 14 residues. The CDR3 spells CASSQVRRTGELFF.

The chain uses TRBV19 and TRBJ2-2; as DNA is missing, the TRBD1 call by TCRdb cannot be tested. The CDR3 extends over 13 amino acids. Germline CDR1 and CDR2: LNHDA and SQIVND (reference sequence). CDR3 in amino acids: CASRPAGAGELFF.

The rearrangement uses TRBV4-2 and TRBJ2-1; checking the TCRdb D call of TRBD1 is not possible without DNA. The CDR3 is 13 residues long. The germline V gene encodes CDR1 LGHNA and CDR2 YNFKEQ. The CDR3: CASSQWQGSEQFF.

V is TRBV5-1 and J is TRBJ2-3; the TCRdb call, TRBD1, lacks DNA for checking. Per the germline V gene, CDR1 is SGHRS and CDR2 is YFSETQ. The CDR3 spans 12 residues. This chain's CDR3 is CASSPDGGTQYF. The whole variable domain, filled in from reference TRBV5-1 and TRBJ2-3, reads KAGVTQTPRYLIKTRGQQVTLSCSPISGHRSVSWYQQTPGQGLQFLFEYFSETQRNKGNFPGRFSGRQFSNSRSEMNVSTLELGDSALYLCASSPDGGTQYFGPGTRLTVL.

CDR3 in amino acids: CASSLGDTSTDTQYF. This chain joins TRBV12-3 or TRBV12-4 and TRBJ2-3; absent DNA, TCRdb's TRBD1 call cannot be checked. There are 15 residues in the CDR3.

This rearrangement joins TRBV3-1 to TRBJ1-6. The CDR3 extends over 11 amino acids. The germline gives CDR1 LGHDT, CDR2 YNNKEL (reference sequence). CDR3 sequence: CASGAGGPLHF.

The rearrangement joins TRBV27 to TRBJ1-2; TCRdb's D gene call, TRBD1, goes unchecked for lack of DNA. CDR3 length equals 13 residues. From germline, CDR1 is MNHEY and CDR2 SMNVEV (reference sequence). CDR3 protein: CASSPLGGYGYTF.

The V and J genes are TRBV5-1 and TRBJ2-3; TCRdb indicates TRBD2, and absent DNA this call remains unverified. Germline V gene lookup returns CDR1 SGHRS and CDR2 YFSETQ. The CDR3 has 16 residues. The CDR3 loop is CASSLVAGGPADTQYF.

The chain uses TRBV6-6 and TRBJ1-5. Looked up from germline, CDR1 is MNHNY and CDR2 is SVGAGI (reference sequence). This CDR3 comprises 13 residues. CDR3: CASKWTKDQPQHF.

The V call is TRBV20-1, the J call TRBJ2-7; TCRdb's D call of TRBD2 is untestable without DNA. This CDR3 is built from 14 residues. Germline loops: CDR1 DFQATT, CDR2 SNEGSKA (reference sequence). The CDR3 sequence: CSAITSGKTYEQYF.

This chain uses TRBV2 with TRBJ2-3; TCRdb selects TRBD1, and the lack of DNA leaves this call unchecked. The germline V gene has CDR1 SNHLY and CDR2 FYNNEI. CDR3 length: 13 residues. CDR3 sequence reads: CASRGQRAGAQYF.

The chain combines TRBV19 with TRBJ2-3; TCRdb calls TRBD1, which cannot be checked without DNA. The CDR3 is 15 amino acids. CDR1 and CDR2 (germline): LNHDA, SQIVND (reference sequence). This CDR3 reads CASSTGGHSTDTQYF.

The chain has TRBV7-2 and TRBJ2-1; TCRdb's D call of TRBD1 is untestable without DNA. Germline loops: CDR1 SGHTA, CDR2 FQGNSA. This CDR3 comprises 16 residues. The CDR3 spells CASSLHGVSSYNEQFF.

The chain has TRBV20-1 and TRBJ2-1. The CDR3 totals 15 residues. In germline, CDR1 is DFQATT, CDR2 SNEGSKA (reference sequence). The CDR3: CSARWGLLSYNEQFF.

The chain couples TRBV11-2 to TRBJ2-3; TCRdb gives TRBD1 as the D gene, but with no DNA this cannot be confirmed. Germline V gene sequence: CDR1 SGHAT, CDR2 FQNNGV. CDR3 size: 15 residues. The CDR3 spells CASSPRTGLRDTQYF.